The clone carrying this T cell receptor beta chain was picked up a small number of times. The data derive from a study of blood T cell repertoires in COVID-19. Study-wide background: Researchers got acute and convalescent COVID-19 samples from the United States, Italy and Spain.

This CDR3 region has 15 residues. Germline V gene sequence: CDR1 SGHTA, CDR2 FQGNSA. V was clipped by 1 base and J by 4 bases, with 11 bases between them. Some clones are missing from TCRdb's copy, which holds only in-frame ones; the method was immunoSEQ multiplex PCR. The sample has about 210,000 clones, roughly 79% seen once. The origin of this receptor is a woman between 50 and 59 years old with acute COVID-19. This chain links TRBV7-2 with TRBJ1-3; maybe TRBD1 (6 bases). The sequenced material came from PBMCs or T cells enriched from blood (not recorded which). In DNA, the CDR3 is TGTGCCAGCAGCTTAGGGTCAGGGGTCGGAAACACCATATATTTT. It specifies CASSLGSGVGNTIYF. Combining the CDR3 with reference TRBV7-2 and TRBJ1-3 gives the whole variable domain GAGVSQSPSNKVTEKGKDVELRCDPISGHTALYWYRQSLGQGLEFLIYFQGNSAPDKSGLPSDRFSAERTGGSVSTLTIQRTQQEDSAVYLCASSLGSGVGNTIYFGEGSWLTVV.